This TCR beta chain was identified during a study of blood T cell repertoires in COVID-19 (dated by TCRdb to 2019 to 2021). As for the study more broadly: Samples covering the acute and convalescent phases of COVID-19 were provided by collaborators in the United States, Italy and Spain. The material from the prospective study consisted of cDNA or gDNA derived from T cells, B-cell-depleted T cells, or PBMCs. The dataset comprised deeply sampled blood TCRbeta repertoires from subjects exposed to, actively infected with, or recovered from COVID-19. The repertoires were released in a freely available public database intended as a resource for research on the immune response to SARS-CoV-2. The samples were drawn from the first 160 participants of the ongoing ImmuneRACE study and from 1,200 or so subjects provided by 6 global collaborators. Sample metadata almost always included a de-identified subject ID, COVID-19 status, age in years and sex. Where HLA class I and class II types were available, the types were taken from metadata supplied by the sample provider, not from assay-based typing. Overall study outcomes, separate from this receptor: How much clinical and demographic metadata was included differed by source and by participant, and the metadata was provided uncurated.

As concerns this clone: The antigen it recognizes is unknown. One base away there is no much larger clone; base qualities are not given.

Collaborating institutions collected whole blood in K2EDTA tubes following their own protocols. Collaborator samples were shipped for TCRbeta analysis as frozen whole blood, isolated PBMCs, or DNA extracted from either sample type. TCRbeta CDR3 regions were amplified from genomic DNA by means of the immunoSEQ Assay, a bias-controlled multiplex PCR. Under the source paper's analysis protocol: The number of nucleated cells in each sample was estimated from the amplification of reference gene primers within the assay. To quantify the absolute abundance of each unique TCRbeta CDR3 rearrangement, sequence reads were collapsed and filtered. For each sample, productive Simpson clonality was calculated as the square root of Simpson's diversity index over productive rearrangements. Entries here come from immuneACCESS through TCRdb and include only in-frame sequences with V and J called. Some clones fail to appear in such tables; in the studies checked, an unresolved V gene covers under half of the shortfall, and the cause of the remainder is unknown. D and trimming come from the DNA, and the V and J calls and clone size come from that table. Across this sample there are around 240,000 clones, with around 83% seen only once. Of the sample, just under 1% falls within the top ten clones.

The germline V gene provides CDR1 SNHLY and CDR2 FYNNEI. The CDR3 starts with the cysteine, ends with the phenylalanine, and has 18 residues. The entry retains the CDR3 DNA only, 54 bases that are in frame from base 1. Trimmed from V: 0 bases; trimmed from J: 4 bases; junction bases lacking a gene match: 7. This clonotype originated in a man aged 40-55 years with acute or convalescent COVID-19. Sample: peripheral blood. The rearranged segments are TRBV2 and TRBJ2-1; 12 nucleotides in the junction match TRBD2. In nucleotide form, the sequence is TGTGCCAGCAGTGAAGCGCGACTAGCGGGGGCGGTGTACAATGAGCAGTTCTTC. This translates into CASSEARLAGAVYNEQFF.